Reported below is one TCR beta chain. What it binds is unknown. This specimen belongs to a study of cytomegalovirus exposure and HLA in healthy donors. The CDR3 extends over 15 amino acids. The V and J ends lost 0 bases and 2 bases respectively, with 11 bases between them. Germline assignment: CDR1 SGHNT and CDR2 YYREEE (reference sequence). Notes on the study in general: The authors excluded some V segments, including TRBV6-2 and TRBV6-3, as indistinguishable.

The PCR used 60 Vbeta and 13 Jbeta primers. The table came from immunoSEQ multiplex PCR; TCRdb's copy has only in-frame clones and leaves some out. The repertoire holds about 140,000 clones, with about 77% as singletons. The gene calls are TRBV5-4 and TRBJ1-1, with D perhaps matching TRBD1 (6 bases). The receptor was isolated from a male donor in good health and CMV-seronegative. What was sequenced was PBMCs. CDR3 loop: CASSLAGGLNTEAFF. The CDR3 DNA follows: TGTGCCAGCAGCTTGGCCGGGGGGCTTAACACTGAAGCTTTCTTT.